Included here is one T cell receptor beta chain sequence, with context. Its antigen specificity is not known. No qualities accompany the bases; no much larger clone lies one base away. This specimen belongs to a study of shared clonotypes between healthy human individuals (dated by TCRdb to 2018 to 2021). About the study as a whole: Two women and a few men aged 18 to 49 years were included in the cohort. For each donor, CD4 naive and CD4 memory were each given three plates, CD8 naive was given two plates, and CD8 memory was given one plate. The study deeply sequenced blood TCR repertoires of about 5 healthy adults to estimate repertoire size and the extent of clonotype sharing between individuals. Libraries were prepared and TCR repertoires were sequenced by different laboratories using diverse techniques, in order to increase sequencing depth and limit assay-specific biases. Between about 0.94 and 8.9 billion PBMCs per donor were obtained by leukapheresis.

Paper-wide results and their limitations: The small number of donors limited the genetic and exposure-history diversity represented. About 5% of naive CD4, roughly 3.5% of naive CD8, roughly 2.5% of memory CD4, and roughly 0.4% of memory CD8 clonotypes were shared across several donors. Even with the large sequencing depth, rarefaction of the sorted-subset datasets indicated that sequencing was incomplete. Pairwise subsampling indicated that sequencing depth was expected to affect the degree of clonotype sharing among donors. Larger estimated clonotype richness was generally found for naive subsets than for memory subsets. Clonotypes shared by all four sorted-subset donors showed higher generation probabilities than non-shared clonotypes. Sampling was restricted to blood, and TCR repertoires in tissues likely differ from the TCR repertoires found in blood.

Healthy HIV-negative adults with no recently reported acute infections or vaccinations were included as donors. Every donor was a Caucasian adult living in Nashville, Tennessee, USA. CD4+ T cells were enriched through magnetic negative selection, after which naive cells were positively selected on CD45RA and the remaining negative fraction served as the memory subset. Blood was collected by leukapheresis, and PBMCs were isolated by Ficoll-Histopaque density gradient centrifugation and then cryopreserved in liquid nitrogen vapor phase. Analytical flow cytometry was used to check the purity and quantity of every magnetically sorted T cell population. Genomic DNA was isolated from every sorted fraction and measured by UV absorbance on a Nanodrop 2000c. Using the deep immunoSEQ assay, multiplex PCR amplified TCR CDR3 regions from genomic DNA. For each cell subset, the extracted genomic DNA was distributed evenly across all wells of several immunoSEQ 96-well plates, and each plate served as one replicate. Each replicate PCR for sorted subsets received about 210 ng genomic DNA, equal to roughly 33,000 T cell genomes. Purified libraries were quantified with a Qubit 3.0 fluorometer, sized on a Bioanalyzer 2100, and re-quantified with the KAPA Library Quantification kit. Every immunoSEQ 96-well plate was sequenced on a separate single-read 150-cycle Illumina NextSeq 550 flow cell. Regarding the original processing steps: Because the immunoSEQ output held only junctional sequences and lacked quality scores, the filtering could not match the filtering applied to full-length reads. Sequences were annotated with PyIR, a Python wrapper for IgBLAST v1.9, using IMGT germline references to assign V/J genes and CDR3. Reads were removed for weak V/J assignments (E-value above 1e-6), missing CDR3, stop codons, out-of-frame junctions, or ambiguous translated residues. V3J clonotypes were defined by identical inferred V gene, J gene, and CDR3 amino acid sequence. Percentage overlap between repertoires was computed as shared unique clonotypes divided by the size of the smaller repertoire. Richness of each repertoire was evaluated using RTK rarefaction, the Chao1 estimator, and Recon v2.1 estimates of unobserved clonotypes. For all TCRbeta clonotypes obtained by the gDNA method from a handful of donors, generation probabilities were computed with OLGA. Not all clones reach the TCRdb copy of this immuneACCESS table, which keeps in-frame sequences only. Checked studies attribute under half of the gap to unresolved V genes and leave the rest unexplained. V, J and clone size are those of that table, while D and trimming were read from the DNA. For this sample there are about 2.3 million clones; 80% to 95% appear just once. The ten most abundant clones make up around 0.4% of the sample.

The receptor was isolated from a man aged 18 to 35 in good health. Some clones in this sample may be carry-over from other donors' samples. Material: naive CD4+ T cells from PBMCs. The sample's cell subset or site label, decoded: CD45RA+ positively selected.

The CDR3 here reads CSERTGGAYNEQFF. The nucleotide sequence reads as follows: TGCAGCGAGCGGACAGGGGGTGCCTACAATGAGCAGTTCTTC. The V and J genes are TRBV29-1 and TRBJ2-1, with 10 junctional bases fitting TRBD1. According to the germline V gene, CDR1 reads SQVTM and CDR2 reads ANQGSEA. The CDR3 sequence holds 14 residues, the cysteine and phenylalanine included. Only the CDR3 region is kept as DNA, spanning 42 bases read in frame from base 1. Clipping removes 7 bases from V and 2 bases from J, with 5 as the unmatched junction base count.